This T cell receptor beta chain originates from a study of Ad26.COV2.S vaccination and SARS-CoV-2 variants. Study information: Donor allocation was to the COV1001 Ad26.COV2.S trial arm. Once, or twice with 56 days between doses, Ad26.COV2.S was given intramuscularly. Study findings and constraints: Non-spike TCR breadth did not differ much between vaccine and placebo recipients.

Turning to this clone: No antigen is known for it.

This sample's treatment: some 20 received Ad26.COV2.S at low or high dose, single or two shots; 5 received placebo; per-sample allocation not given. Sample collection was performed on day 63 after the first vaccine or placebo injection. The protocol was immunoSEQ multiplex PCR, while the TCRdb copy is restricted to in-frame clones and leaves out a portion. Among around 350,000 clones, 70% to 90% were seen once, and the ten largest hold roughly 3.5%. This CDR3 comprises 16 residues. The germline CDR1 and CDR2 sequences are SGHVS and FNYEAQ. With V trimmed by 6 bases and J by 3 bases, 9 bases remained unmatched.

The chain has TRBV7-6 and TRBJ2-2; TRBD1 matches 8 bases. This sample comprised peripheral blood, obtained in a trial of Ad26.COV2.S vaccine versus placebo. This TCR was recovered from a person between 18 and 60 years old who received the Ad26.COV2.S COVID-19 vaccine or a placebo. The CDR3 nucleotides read TGTGCCAGCAGACCCCAGGGGGCAGGTTACACCGGGGAGCTGTTTTTT. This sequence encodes CASRPQGAGYTGELFF.